There are a few counts of the clone carrying this TCR beta chain. Its antigen is not known. These data come from a study of CD8+ T cells in alopecia areata. Study at large: Tofacitinib administration persisted for 6 to 18 months, succeeded by 6 months off drug. Study outcomes and limitations: An increase in clonality over normal scalp was evident in lesional scalp, especially alopecia totalis/universalis.

J gave up 4 bases and V 7 bases, and 3 bases lay outside the gene matches. The CDR3 runs 11 residues. Germline V gene sequence: CDR1 DFQATT, CDR2 SNEGSKA (reference sequence). RNA extraction was followed by reverse transcription into cDNA, which acted as the sequencing template. The data were produced by immunoSEQ multiplex PCR, yet TCRdb's version contains in-frame clones alone and is incomplete. In the table there are some 100,000 clones, 30% to 40% of which are singletons. The chain employs TRBV20-1 and TRBJ2-5; 7 nucleotides match TRBD1. The TCR was taken from a human donor with alopecia areata. Sequenced: CD4+ T cells sorted from blood. CDR3 bases: TGCAGTGGCAGACAGGGAGAGACCCAGTACTTC. It yields the protein CSGRQGETQYF.